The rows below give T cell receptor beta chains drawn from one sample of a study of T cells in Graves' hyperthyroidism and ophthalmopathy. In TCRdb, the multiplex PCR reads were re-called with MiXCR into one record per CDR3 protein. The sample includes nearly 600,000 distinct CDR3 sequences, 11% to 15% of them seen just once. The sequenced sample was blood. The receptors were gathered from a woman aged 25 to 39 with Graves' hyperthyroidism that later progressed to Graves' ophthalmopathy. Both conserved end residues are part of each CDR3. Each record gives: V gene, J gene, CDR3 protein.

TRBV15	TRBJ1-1	CATGSKGPRDRVLGTEAFF
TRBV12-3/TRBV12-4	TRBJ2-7	CASTLGGLGFDEQYF
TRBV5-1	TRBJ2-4	CASSGGTSGVLAKNIQYF
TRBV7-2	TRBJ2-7	CASSLVRGQGYEQYF
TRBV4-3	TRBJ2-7	CASSQDEGLAGAYEQYF
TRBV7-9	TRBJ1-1	CASSGQPNTEAFF
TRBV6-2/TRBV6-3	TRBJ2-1	CAAGGGRASYNEQFF
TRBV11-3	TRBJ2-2	CASSLMNTGELFF
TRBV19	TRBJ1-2	CASSKGGHGSGGYTF
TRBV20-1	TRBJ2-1	CSAQTGWGSDNEQFF
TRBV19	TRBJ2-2	CASSIGPGLAGIRFANTGELFF
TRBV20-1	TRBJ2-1	CSARGLAGVYNEQFF
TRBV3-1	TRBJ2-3	CASRTLAGASLGDTQYF
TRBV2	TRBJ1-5	CASSGYSIQPQHF
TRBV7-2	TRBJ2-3	CASSLDGLQTSTDTQYF
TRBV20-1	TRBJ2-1	CSAIQGTGNEQFF
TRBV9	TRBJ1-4	CASSGSEGRKEKLFF
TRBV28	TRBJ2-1	CASGLYNEQFF
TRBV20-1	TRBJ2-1	CSARLGGGGLEQFF
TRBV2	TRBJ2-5	CASSETWGHETQYF